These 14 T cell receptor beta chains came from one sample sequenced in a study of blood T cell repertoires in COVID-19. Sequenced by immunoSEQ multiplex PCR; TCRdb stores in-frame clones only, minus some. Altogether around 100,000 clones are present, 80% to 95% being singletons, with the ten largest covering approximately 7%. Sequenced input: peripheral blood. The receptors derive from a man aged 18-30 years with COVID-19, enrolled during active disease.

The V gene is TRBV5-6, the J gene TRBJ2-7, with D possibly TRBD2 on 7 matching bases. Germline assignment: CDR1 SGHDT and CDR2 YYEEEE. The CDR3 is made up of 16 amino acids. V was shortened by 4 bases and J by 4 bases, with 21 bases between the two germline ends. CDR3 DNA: TGTGCCAGCAGCACCGACTCTAGCGGAGGGGGATACGAGCAGTACTTC. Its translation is CASSTDSSGGGYEQYF.

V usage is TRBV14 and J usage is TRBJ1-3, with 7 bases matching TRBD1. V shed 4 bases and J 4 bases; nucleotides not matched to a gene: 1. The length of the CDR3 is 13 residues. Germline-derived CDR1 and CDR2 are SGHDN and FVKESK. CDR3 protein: CASSPGGGNTIYF. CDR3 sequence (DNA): TGTGCCAGCAGCCCAGGGGGAGGAAACACCATATATTTT.

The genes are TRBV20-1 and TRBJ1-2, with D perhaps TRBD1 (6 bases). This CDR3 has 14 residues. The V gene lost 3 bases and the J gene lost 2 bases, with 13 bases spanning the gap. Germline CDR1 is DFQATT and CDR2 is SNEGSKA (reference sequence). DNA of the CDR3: TGCAGTGCTAGTTCAGGGGCCAGAAACTATGGCTACACCTTC. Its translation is CSASSGARNYGYTF.

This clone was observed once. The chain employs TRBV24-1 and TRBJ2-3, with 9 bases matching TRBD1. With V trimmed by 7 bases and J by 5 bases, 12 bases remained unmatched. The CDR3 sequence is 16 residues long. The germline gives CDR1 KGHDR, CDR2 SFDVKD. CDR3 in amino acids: CATSGDRDRAGDTQYF. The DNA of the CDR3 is TGTGCCACCAGCGGGGACAGGGATCGCGCAGGAGATACGCAGTATTTT.

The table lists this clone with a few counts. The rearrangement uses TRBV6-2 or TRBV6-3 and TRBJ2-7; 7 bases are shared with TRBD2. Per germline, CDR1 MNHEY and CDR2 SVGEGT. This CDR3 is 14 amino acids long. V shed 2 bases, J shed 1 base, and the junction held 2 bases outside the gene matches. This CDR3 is CASSYKRGSYEQYF. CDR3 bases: TGTGCCAGCAGTTACAAGCGGGGATCCTACGAGCAGTACTTC.

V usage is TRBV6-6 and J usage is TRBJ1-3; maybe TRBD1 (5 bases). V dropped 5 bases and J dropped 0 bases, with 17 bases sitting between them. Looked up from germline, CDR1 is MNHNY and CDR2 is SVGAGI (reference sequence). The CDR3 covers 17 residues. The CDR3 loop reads CASSRLGQPLSGNTIYF. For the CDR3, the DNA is TGTGCCAGCAGTCGCCTGGGGCAGCCCCTCTCTGGAAACACCATATATTTT.

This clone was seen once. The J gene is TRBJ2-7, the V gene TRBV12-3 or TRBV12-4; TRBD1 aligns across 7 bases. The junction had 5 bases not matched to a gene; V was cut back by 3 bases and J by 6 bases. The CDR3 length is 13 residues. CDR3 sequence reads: CASSLGRGSEQYF. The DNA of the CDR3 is TGTGCCAGCAGTTTGGGCAGGGGGTCCGAGCAGTACTTC.

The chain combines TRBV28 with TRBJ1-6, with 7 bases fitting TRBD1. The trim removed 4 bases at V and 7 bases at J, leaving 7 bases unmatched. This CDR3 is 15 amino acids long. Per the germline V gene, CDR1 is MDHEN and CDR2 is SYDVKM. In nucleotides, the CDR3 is TGTGCCAGCAGTTCAAGGGACAGCGGGAATTCACCCCTCCACTTT. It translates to CASSSRDSGNSPLHF. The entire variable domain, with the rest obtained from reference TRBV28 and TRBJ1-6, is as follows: DVKVTQSSRYLVKRTGEKVFLECVQDMDHENMFWYRQDPGLGLRLIYFSYDVKMKEKGDIPEGYSVSREKKERFSLILESASTNQTSMYLCASSSRDSGNSPLHFGNGTRLTVT.

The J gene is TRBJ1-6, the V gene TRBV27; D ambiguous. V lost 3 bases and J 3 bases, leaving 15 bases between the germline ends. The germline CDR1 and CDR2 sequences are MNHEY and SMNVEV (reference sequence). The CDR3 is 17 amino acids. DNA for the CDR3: TGTGCCAGCAGTTTCTCAGGCCGCGCCGACTATAATTCACCCCTCCACTTT. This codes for CASSFSGRADYNSPLHF.

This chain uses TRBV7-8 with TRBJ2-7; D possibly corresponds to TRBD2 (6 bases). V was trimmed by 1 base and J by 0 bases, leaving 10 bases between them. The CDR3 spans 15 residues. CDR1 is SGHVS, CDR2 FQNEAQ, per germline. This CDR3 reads CASSLGLASSYEQYF. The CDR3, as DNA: TGTGCCAGCAGCTTAGGCCTAGCGAGCTCCTACGAGCAGTACTTC. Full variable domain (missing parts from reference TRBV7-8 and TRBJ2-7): GAGVSQSPRYKVAKRGQDVALRCDPISGHVSLFWYQQALGQGPEFLTYFQNEAQLDKSGLPSDRFFAERPEGSVSTLKIQRTQQEDSAVYLCASSLGLASSYEQYFGPGTRLTVT.

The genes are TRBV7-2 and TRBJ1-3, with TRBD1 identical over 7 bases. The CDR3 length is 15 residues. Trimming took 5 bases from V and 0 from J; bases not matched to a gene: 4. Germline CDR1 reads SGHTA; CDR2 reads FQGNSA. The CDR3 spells CASSRDSFSGNTIYF. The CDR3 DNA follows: TGTGCCAGCAGCCGGGACAGCTTCTCTGGAAACACCATATATTTT.

The CDR3 DNA is TGTGCCAGCAGTTCTCCGAGCGGGAGGACTGCCTACGAGCAGTACTTC. Translation: CASSSPSGRTAYEQYF. The V and J genes are TRBV28 and TRBJ2-7; 9 positions agree with TRBD2. Trimming at V came to 4 bases and at J to 2 bases, leaving 9 bases not matched to a gene. Germline-derived CDR1 and CDR2 are MDHEN and SYDVKM. This CDR3 is built from 16 residues.

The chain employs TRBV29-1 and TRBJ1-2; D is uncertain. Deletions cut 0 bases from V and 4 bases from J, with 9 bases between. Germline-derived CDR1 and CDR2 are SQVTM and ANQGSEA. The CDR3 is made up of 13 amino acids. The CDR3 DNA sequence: TGCAGCGTTGAAGAGCTATATTTCTATGGCTACACCTTC. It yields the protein CSVEELYFYGYTF.

CDR3 bases: TGTGCCAGCAGGCCTTTCTCGGGACACAGGACCTTGGGCGGGGAGCTGTTTTTT. Translated, it gives CASRPFSGHRTLGGELFF. J is TRBJ2-2 and V is TRBV6-2 or TRBV6-3; weak D call: TRBD1 (6 bases). With 6 bases removed from V and 7 bases from J, the gap between germline ends came to 27 bases. CDR3 length equals 18 residues. The germline V gene encodes CDR1 MNHEY and CDR2 SVGEGT.